These 6 T cell receptor beta chains were all obtained from the same sample, sequenced in a study of shared clonotypes between healthy human individuals (dated by TCRdb to about 2020). Libraries were prepared through the immunoSEQ multiplex PCR assay. This is the immuneACCESS table as TCRdb keeps it, with only in-frame sequences that have V and J called. A part of the clones is gone; compared with another copy, unresolved V genes explain less than half, and the rest is unexplained. Recorded for this sample are about half a million clones; 70% to 80% of them occurred a single time. Of the sample, about an eighth falls within the top ten clones. Sequencing was carried out using PBMCs. The receptors were sampled from a middle-aged woman in good health. Some clones in this sample may be carry-over from other donors' samples.

The chain combines TRBV2 with TRBJ2-7; the match to TRBD2 covers 12 bases. With 4 bases clipped from V and 7 bases from J, the junction kept 2 bases outside the gene matches. The CDR3 is 13 residues long. Germline V gene lookup returns CDR1 SNHLY and CDR2 FYNNEI. DNA of the CDR3: TGTGCCAGCAGTGGGCTAGCGGGAGGGGAGCAGTACTTC. This sequence encodes CASSGLAGGEQYF.

The V gene is TRBV28, the J gene TRBJ1-3; TRBD1 might be the D (5 bases). This CDR3 is 15 amino acids long. Trimming left V 6 bases short and J 0 bases short, with 12 bases between. Germline CDR1 is MDHEN and CDR2 is SYDVKM. DNA for the CDR3: TGTGCCAGCAGCATCGCAGGGATCTCTGGAAACACCATATATTTT. Protein: CASSIAGISGNTIYF.

CDR3 sequence: CASSFQTSGEETQYF. The CDR3, as DNA: TGCGCCAGCAGCTTTCAGACTAGCGGAGAAGAGACCCAGTACTTC. The chain combines TRBV5-1 with TRBJ2-5; TRBD2 matches 9 bases. This CDR3 has 15 residues. CDR1 SGHRS and CDR2 YFSETQ come from the germline V gene. Trimming took 2 bases from V and 3 from J; bases not matched to a gene: 5.

The V call is TRBV6-1, the J call TRBJ2-7; 10 bases line up with TRBD1. CDR3 length: 15 amino acids. Germline CDR1 is MNHNS and CDR2 is SASEGT. Unmatched junction bases numbered 8, after V lost 2 bases and J lost 7 bases. For the CDR3, the DNA is TGTGCCAGCAGTGAACTGGGACAGGGGTCGGGGGAGCAGTACTTC. Protein sequence: CASSELGQGSGEQYF.

V and J are TRBV28 and TRBJ1-1, with 7 nucleotides matching TRBD1. V lost 4 bases, J lost 4 bases, and 9 bases stayed unmatched. The CDR3 is 15 residues long. CDR1 is MDHEN and CDR2 is SYDVKM in the germline V gene. The CDR3: CASSSGRAGGTEAFF. The CDR3 coding sequence is TGTGCCAGCAGTTCGGGGCGGGCAGGGGGCACTGAAGCTTTCTTT. Looking up the rest from reference TRBV28 and TRBJ1-1 gives the full variable domain: DVKVTQSSRYLVKRTGEKVFLECVQDMDHENMFWYRQDPGLGLRLIYFSYDVKMKEKGDIPEGYSVSREKKERFSLILESASTNQTSMYLCASSSGRAGGTEAFFGQGTRLTVV.

This clone was detected a few times. The chain carries TRBV6-4 and TRBJ1-1; D possibly corresponds to TRBD1 (6 bases). Germline V gene sequence: CDR1 MRHNA, CDR2 SNTAGT. The CDR3 runs to 14 residues. Trimming removed 6 bases from V and 3 bases from J, with 14 bases in between. The CDR3 sequence is CASSTRGGDTEAFF. CDR3 DNA: TGTGCCAGCAGCACCAGGGGTGGGGACACTGAAGCTTTCTTT.